The clone carrying this TCR beta chain was seen a few times. Its target is unknown. This CDR3 contains 16 residues. Germline V gene data show CDR1 as LGHNT and CDR2 as FRNRAP. The V gene lost 0 bases and the J gene lost 5 bases, with 11 bases spanning the gap. The entry originates in a study of vaccination effects on CD4 cells after COVID-19. The assay was immunoSEQ multiplex PCR, and TCRdb's table has in-frame clones only and misses some. The table shows 70,000 or so clones, with over 60% occurring only once. Viral peptide pool expansion of antigen-specific CD4+ T cells preceded sequencing in the ViraFEST assay. On day 10 of culture, CD4+ T cells were separated out. SARS-CoV-2 infected the person between March and December 2020, as confirmed by PCR. Negative control cultures were established using an HIV-1 Nef peptide pool.

The specimen comprised CD4+ T cells from PBMCs cultured with HIV peptides, sampled before COVID-19 vaccination. The subset: HIV-1 Nef peptide pool negative control/reference culture. The receptor was isolated from a human donor who had a prior SARS-CoV-2 infection. The chain links TRBV12-5 to TRBJ1-6; tentatively, D is TRBD1 (6 bases). In nucleotides, the CDR3 is TGTGCTAGTGGTTTGGTACTTAACAGGGATAATTCACCCCTCCACTTT. It specifies CASGLVLNRDNSPLHF.